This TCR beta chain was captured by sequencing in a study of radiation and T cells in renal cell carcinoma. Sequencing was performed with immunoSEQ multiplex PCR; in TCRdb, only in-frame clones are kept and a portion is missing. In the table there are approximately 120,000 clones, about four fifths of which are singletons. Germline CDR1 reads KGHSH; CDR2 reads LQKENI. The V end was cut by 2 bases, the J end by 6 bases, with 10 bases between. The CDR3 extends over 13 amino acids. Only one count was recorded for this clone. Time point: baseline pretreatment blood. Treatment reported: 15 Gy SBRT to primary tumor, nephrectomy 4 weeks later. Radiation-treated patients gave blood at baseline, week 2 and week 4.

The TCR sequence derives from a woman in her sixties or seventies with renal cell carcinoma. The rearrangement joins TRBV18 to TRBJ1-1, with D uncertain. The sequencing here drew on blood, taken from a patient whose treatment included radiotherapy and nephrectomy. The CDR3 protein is CASSPLHAAEAFF. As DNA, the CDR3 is TGTGCCAGCTCACCATTACATGCTGCTGAAGCTTTCTTT. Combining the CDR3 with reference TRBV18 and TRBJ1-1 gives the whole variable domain NAGVMQNPRHLVRRRGQEARLRCSPMKGHSHVYWYRQLPEEGLKFMVYLQKENIIDESGMPKERFSAEFPKEGPSILRIQQVVRGDSAAYFCASSPLHAAEAFFGQGTRLTVV.